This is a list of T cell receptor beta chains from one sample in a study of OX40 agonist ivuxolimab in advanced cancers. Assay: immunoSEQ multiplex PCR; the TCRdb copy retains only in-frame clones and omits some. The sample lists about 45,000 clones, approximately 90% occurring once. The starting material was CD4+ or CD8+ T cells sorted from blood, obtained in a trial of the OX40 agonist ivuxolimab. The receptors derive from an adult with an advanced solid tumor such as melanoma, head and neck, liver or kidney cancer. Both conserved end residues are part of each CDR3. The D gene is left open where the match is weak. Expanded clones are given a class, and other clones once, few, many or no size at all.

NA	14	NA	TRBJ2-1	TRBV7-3	CASSPDISYNEQFF	TGTGCCAGCAGCCCGGACATTTCCTACAATGAGCAGTTCTTC
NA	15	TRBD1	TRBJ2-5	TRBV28	CASSHDTGAGETQYF	TGTGCCAGCAGTCACGATACAGGGGCGGGAGAGACCCAGTACTTC
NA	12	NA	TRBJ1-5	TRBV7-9	CASSLTNQPQHF	TGTGCCAGCAGCTTAACTAATCAGCCCCAGCATTTT
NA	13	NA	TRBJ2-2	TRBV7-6	CASSLDGTGELFF	TGTGCCAGCAGCTTAGACGGTACCGGGGAGCTGTTTTTT
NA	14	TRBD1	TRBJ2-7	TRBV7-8	CASSNGQAPYEQYF	TGTGCCAGCAGCAACGGACAGGCCCCCTACGAGCAGTACTTC
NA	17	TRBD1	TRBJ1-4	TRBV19	CASTRSRDRVPNEKLFF	TGTGCCAGTACCAGATCCCGGGACAGGGTTCCCAATGAAAAACTGTTTTTT
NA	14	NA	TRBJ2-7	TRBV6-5	CASSYATGFGEQYF	TGTGCCAGCAGTTACGCAACCGGTTTTGGCGAGCAGTACTTC
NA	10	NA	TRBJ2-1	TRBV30	CAWSLNEQFF	TGTGCCTGGAGTCTGAATGAGCAGTTCTTC
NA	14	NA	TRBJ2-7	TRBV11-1	CASSLETGSYEQYF	TGTGCCAGCAGCTTAGAAACAGGGAGCTACGAGCAGTACTTC
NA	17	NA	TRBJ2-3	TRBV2	CASSEGVGASSTDTQYF	TGTGCCAGCAGTGAAGGAGTTGGCGCATCTAGCACAGATACGCAGTATTTT
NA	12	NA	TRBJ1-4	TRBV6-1	CASSEGYEKLFF	TGTGCCAGCAGTGAAGGGTATGAAAAACTGTTTTTT
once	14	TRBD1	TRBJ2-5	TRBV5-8	CASSGTAYQETQYF	TGTGCCAGCAGCGGGACAGCGTACCAAGAGACCCAGTACTTC
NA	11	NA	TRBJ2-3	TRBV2	CASSEAGAQYF	TGTGCCAGCAGTGAGGCGGGTGCGCAGTATTTT
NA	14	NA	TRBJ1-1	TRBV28	CASSFEGLNTEAFF	TGTGCCAGCAGTTTCGAGGGGCTGAACACTGAAGCTTTCTTT
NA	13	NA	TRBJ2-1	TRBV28	CASSPEPYNEQFF	TGTGCCAGCAGTCCGGAGCCCTACAATGAGCAGTTCTTC
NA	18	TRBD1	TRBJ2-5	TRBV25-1	CASSEYSLGTEYQETQYF	TGTGCCAGCAGTGAATATAGCTTGGGGACAGAGTACCAAGAGACCCAGTACTTC
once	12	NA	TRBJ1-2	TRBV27	CASSRDGYGYTF	TGTGCCAGCAGTCGGGACGGCTATGGCTACACCTTC
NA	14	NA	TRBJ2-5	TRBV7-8	CASSSTGNEETQYF	TGTGCCAGCAGTTCTACAGGGAATGAAGAGACCCAGTACTTC
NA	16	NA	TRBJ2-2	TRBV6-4	CASSDSTLGNTGELFF	TGTGCCAGCAGTGACTCGACTCTAGGGAACACCGGGGAGCTGTTTTTT
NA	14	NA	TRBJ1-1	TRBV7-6	CASSLGGMNTEAFF	TGTGCCAGCAGCTTAGGGGGGATGAACACTGAAGCTTTCTTT
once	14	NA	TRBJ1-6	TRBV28	CASSVRVQNSPLHF	TGTGCCAGCAGTGTCCGGGTCCAAAATTCACCCCTCCACTTT
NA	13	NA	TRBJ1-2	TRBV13	CASSLGMPSGYTF	TGTGCCAGCAGCTTAGGCATGCCTTCTGGCTACACCTTC
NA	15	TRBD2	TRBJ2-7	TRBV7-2	CASSFSGGYAYEQYF	TGTGCCAGCAGCTTTAGCGGGGGTTATGCCTACGAGCAGTACTTC
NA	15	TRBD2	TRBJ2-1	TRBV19	CASSPTSGGFNEQFF	TGTGCCAGTAGTCCCACTAGCGGGGGATTCAATGAGCAGTTCTTC
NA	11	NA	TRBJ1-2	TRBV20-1	CSARVRDGYTF	TGCAGTGCGAGAGTCAGGGACGGCTACACCTTC
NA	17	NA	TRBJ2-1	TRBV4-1	CASSQDGAGAYGNEQFF	TGCGCCAGCAGCCAAGACGGCGCTGGGGCCTACGGGAATGAGCAGTTCTTC
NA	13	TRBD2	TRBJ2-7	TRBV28	CASSGGVAYEQYF	TGTGCCAGCAGCGGGGGGGTCGCCTACGAGCAGTACTTC
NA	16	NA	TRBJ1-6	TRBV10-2	CASSLVWDGGVSPLHF	TGCGCCAGCAGCCTGGTTTGGGACGGTGGGGTCTCACCCCTCCACTTT
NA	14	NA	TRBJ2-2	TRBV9	CASSVGSLGGELFF	TGTGCCAGCAGCGTTGGTTCCCTGGGAGGGGAGCTGTTTTTT
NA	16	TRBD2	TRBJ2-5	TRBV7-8	CASSLAGRGGQETQYF	TGTGCCAGCAGCTTAGCTGGGCGGGGGGGCCAAGAGACCCAGTACTTC
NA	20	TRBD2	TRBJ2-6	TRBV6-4	CASSGEPWTSGTSGANVLTF	TGTGCCAGCAGTGGGGAACCGTGGACTAGCGGGACCTCTGGGGCCAACGTCCTGACTTTC
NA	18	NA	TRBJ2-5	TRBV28	CARFSQPRDKRVQETQYF	TGTGCCAGGTTTTCCCAGCCTCGGGACAAAAGAGTCCAGGAGACCCAGTACTTC
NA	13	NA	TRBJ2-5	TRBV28	CASSFIRGETQYF	TGTGCCAGCAGTTTTATTAGGGGAGAGACCCAGTACTTC
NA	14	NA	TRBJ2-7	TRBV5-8	CASSLLPQTYEQYF	TGTGCCAGCAGCCTCCTTCCCCAAACCTACGAGCAGTACTTC
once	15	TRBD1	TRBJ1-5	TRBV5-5	CASSRGTASNQPQHF	TGTGCCAGCAGCCGGGGGACAGCCTCGAATCAGCCCCAGCATTTT
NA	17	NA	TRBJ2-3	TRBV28	CASSFSSRDTSTDTQYF	TGTGCCAGCAGTTTCTCATCGAGGGACACTAGCACAGATACGCAGTATTTT